Listed here are 2 T cell receptor beta chains from one sample, sequenced in a study of shared clonotypes between healthy human individuals. Assay used: immunoSEQ multiplex PCR; TCRdb lists only in-frame clones, some missing. The sample lists about 380,000 clones; approximately 96% were seen once. Sequences were obtained from memory CD8+ T cells sorted from blood. The subset is: CD45RO+ cells pooled with CCR7-negative TemRA cells. The receptors here all came from a man younger than 45 in good health.

This chain links TRBV6-5 with TRBJ2-2; 12 bases match TRBD2. Germline-derived CDR1 and CDR2 are MNHEY and SVGAGI. The V and J ends lost 6 bases and 9 bases, in that order; junction bases with no gene match: 5. This CDR3 has 14 residues. As DNA, the CDR3 is TGTGCCAGCAGGGAGACTAGCGGGAGACGGGAGCTGTTTTTT. Its protein is CASRETSGRRELFF.

This chain uses TRBV5-4 with TRBJ2-5; 7 bases map to TRBD1. CDR1 SGHNT and CDR2 YYREEE come from the germline V gene (reference sequence). The CDR3 length is 13 residues. The V and J ends lost 4 bases and 5 bases, in that order; junction bases with no gene match: 5. The CDR3 reads CASSPDRRETQYF. In DNA, the CDR3 is TGTGCCAGCAGCCCGGACAGGCGGGAGACCCAGTACTTC.